Here is one T cell receptor beta chain with its context. Its antigen is still unknown. Sequencing was performed with immunoSEQ multiplex PCR; in TCRdb, only in-frame clones are kept and a portion is missing. The sample records 110,000 or so clones, around 89% being singletons. Second-dose timings of about 4 or about 12 weeks were pooled. The data originate from a study of T cell responses to AZD1222 COVID-19 vaccine. CDR3 length: 12 residues. Germline lookup yields CDR1 MDHEN and CDR2 SYDVKM. V gave up 6 bases and J gave up 0 bases, with 5 bases separating them. Broader study findings: In all cases, repertoires were sampled only after the peak T cell response. Spike-specific TCR breadth and depth grew following two AZD1222 doses.

This TCR derives from an adult who received the AZD1222 COVID-19 vaccine. The sequenced sample was peripheral blood, obtained 28 days after the second AZD1222 dose. The chain employs TRBV28 and TRBJ1-2; D unresolved. DNA of the CDR3: TGTGCCAGCAGCTCACCTAACTATGGCTACACCTTC. Amino acid sequence: CASSSPNYGYTF.